The rows below give T cell receptor beta chains drawn from one sample of a study of Ad26.COV2.S vaccination and SARS-CoV-2 variants. Sequenced by immunoSEQ multiplex PCR; TCRdb stores in-frame clones only, minus some. Of under 600,000 clones listed, roughly nine tenths are singletons. Sequenced material: peripheral blood, taken in a trial of Ad26.COV2.S vaccine versus placebo. Receptors originate from a person aged 18-60 years who received the Ad26.COV2.S COVID-19 vaccine or a placebo. Both conserved end residues are part of each CDR3. A D gene is named only where the DNA matches it firmly. The size entry is marked missing in some rows and otherwise reads once, few, many or a size class.

j_gene | d_gene | abundance | len | v_gene | CDR3aa | CDR3nt
TRBJ1-3 | TRBD1 | few | 14 | TRBV19 | CASRLPGQGNTIYF | TGTGCCAGCCGACTCCCCGGACAGGGGAACACCATATATTTT
TRBJ2-5 | . | . | 13 | TRBV19 | CASSNGNQETQYF | TGTGCCAGTAGTAACGGGAATCAAGAGACCCAGTACTTC
TRBJ1-2 | . | . | 15 | TRBV18 | CASSPRTGDNYGYTF | TGTGCCAGCTCACCAAGAACCGGGGATAACTATGGCTACACCTTC
TRBJ2-7 | TRBD2 | . | 18 | TRBV5-1 | CASSLTGTSGREPYEQYF | TGCGCCAGCAGCTTGACCGGGACTAGCGGGAGAGAGCCCTACGAGCAGTACTTC
TRBJ2-3 | TRBD2 | once | 19 | TRBV28 | CASSLLAGVRVGPTDTQYF | TGTGCCAGCAGTTTACTAGCGGGAGTCCGGGTGGGGCCGACAGATACGCAGTATTTT
TRBJ1-1 | . | . | 14 | TRBV10-3 | CAISDGVMNTEAFF | TGTGCCATCAGTGATGGAGTCATGAACACTGAAGCTTTCTTT
TRBJ1-4 | . | few | 14 | TRBV6-5 | CASSTNPGGEKLFF | TGTGCCAGCAGTACGAATCCGGGGGGAGAAAAACTGTTTTTT
TRBJ2-2 | TRBD2 | once | 16 | TRBV5-1 | CASSSPGLANTGELFF | TGCGCCAGCAGCTCTCCGGGACTAGCGAACACCGGGGAGCTGTTTTTT
TRBJ2-3 | TRBD1 | . | 18 | TRBV4-3 | CASSQDRGDRGPSDTQYF | TGCGCCAGCAGCCAAGATAGGGGGGACAGGGGACCGTCGGATACGCAGTATTTT
TRBJ1-2 | . | . | 14 | TRBV28 | CASSWAGTQYGYTF | TGTGCCAGCAGTTGGGCCGGGACACAATATGGCTACACCTTC
TRBJ2-1 | . | . | 15 | TRBV5-4 | CASSTGHSSYNEQFF | TGTGCCAGCAGCACCGGACACAGCTCCTACAATGAGCAGTTCTTC
TRBJ1-4 | . | . | 16 | TRBV4-1 | CASSRLIGTSNEKLFF | TGCGCCAGCAGCCGATTAATAGGGACAAGTAATGAAAAACTGTTTTTT
TRBJ1-5 | . | once | 14 | TRBV6-5 | CASSYSWGGQPQHF | TGTGCCAGCAGTTACTCATGGGGCGGACAGCCCCAGCATTTT
TRBJ1-2 | . | . | 14 | TRBV4-2 | CASSRRETIFGYTF | TGTGCCAGCAGCCGGCGGGAAACAATTTTCGGCTACACCTTC
TRBJ2-3 | . | . | 15 | TRBV6-2/TRBV6-3 | CASSYSRGRPDTQYF | TGTGCCAGCAGCTATTCCAGGGGTAGGCCAGATACGCAGTATTTT
TRBJ1-5 | . | few | 16 | TRBV6-1 | CASSARVDRTGQPQHF | TGTGCCAGCAGTGCCCGTGTAGACAGGACGGGACAGCCCCAGCATTTT
TRBJ2-1 | . | . | 13 | TRBV7-2 | CASSKQGGDEQFF | TGTGCCAGCAGCAAGCAGGGTGGCGATGAGCAGTTCTTC
TRBJ2-5 | TRBD2 | . | 14 | TRBV9 | CASSVASGEETQYF | TGTGCCAGCAGCGTAGCTAGCGGAGAAGAGACCCAGTACTTC
TRBJ1-2 | . | . | 13 | TRBV12-5 | CASGFSANYGYTF | TGTGCTAGTGGTTTTTCTGCTAACTATGGCTACACCTTC
TRBJ2-5 | . | . | 11 | TRBV12-3/TRBV12-4 | CASSLQETQYF | TGTGCCAGCAGTCTCCAAGAGACCCAGTACTTC
TRBJ2-2 | TRBD1 | . | 16 | TRBV18 | CASSQGQAPNTGELFF | TGTGCCAGCTCACAAGGACAGGCCCCGAACACCGGGGAGCTGTTTTTT
TRBJ2-3 | . | . | 14 | TRBV10-1 | CASSLGDDGDTQYF | TGCGCCAGCAGCCTAGGGGACGACGGAGATACGCAGTATTTT
TRBJ2-5 | . | . | 16 | TRBV4-1 | CASSQEGGQAKRTQYF | TGCGCCAGCAGCCAAGAAGGGGGGCAGGCCAAGCGGACCCAGTACTTC
TRBJ1-2 | TRBD1 | . | 13 | TRBV27 | CASSQGQIYGYTF | TGTGCCAGCAGCCAGGGACAGATCTATGGCTACACCTTC
TRBJ1-2 | TRBD1 | few | 16 | TRBV5-4 | CASSLQTGASNYGYTF | TGTGCCAGCAGCCTTCAGACAGGGGCGTCAAACTATGGCTACACCTTC
TRBJ2-1 | . | . | 15 | TRBV7-9 | CASSPHGTEDNEQFF | TGTGCCAGCAGCCCCCACGGGACCGAAGACAATGAGCAGTTCTTC
TRBJ2-1 | . | . | 16 | TRBV7-2 | CASSYGRLHLWNEQFF | TGTGCCAGCAGCTACGGTCGACTCCATCTCTGGAATGAGCAGTTCTTC
TRBJ2-1 | . | . | 15 | TRBV29-1 | CSVTSGLSLANEQFF | TGCAGCGTAACGAGTGGGCTTTCCCTAGCAAATGAGCAGTTCTTC
TRBJ2-6 | . | . | 14 | TRBV19 | CASSWGAGANVLTF | TGTGCCAGTAGTTGGGGAGCTGGGGCCAACGTCCTGACTTTC
TRBJ1-4 | . | . | 14 | TRBV6-5 | CASSYYRDGEKLFF | TGTGCCAGCAGTTACTACAGGGATGGTGAAAAACTGTTTTTT
TRBJ1-2 | . | . | 14 | TRBV5-6 | CASSLRGGNYGYTF | TGTGCCAGCAGCTTGAGGGGCGGGAACTATGGCTACACCTTC
TRBJ1-6 | TRBD1 | . | 15 | TRBV10-3 | CAISVTGAANSPLHF | TGTGCCATCAGTGTGACAGGGGCGGCTAATTCACCCCTCCACTTT
TRBJ2-5 | . | . | 13 | TRBV4-3 | CASSQDSRETQYF | TGCGCCAGCAGCCAAGATAGCAGAGAGACCCAGTACTTC
TRBJ1-3 | TRBD1 | . | 15 | TRBV6-5 | CASRRTGLVGNTIYF | TGTGCCAGCAGACGGACAGGGTTGGTGGGAAACACCATATATTTT
TRBJ1-4 | TRBD1 | . | 15 | TRBV28 | CASSRDRVSSEKLFF | TGTGCCAGCAGTCGGGACAGGGTATCTTCTGAAAAACTGTTTTTT
TRBJ2-2 | . | . | 15 | TRBV3-1/TRBV3-2 | CASSQSNMPTGELFF | TGTGCCAGCAGCCAGTCGAACATGCCGACCGGGGAGCTGTTTTTT
TRBJ1-5 | TRBD1 | . | 15 | TRBV30 | CAWDRGGVGNQPQHF | TGTGCCTGGGACAGGGGAGGTGTGGGCAATCAGCCCCAGCATTTT
TRBJ2-3 | . | . | 16 | TRBV25-1 | CATAPVTGTSTDTQYF | TGTGCCACCGCCCCCGTGACAGGAACTAGCACAGATACGCAGTATTTT
TRBJ2-7 | TRBD1 | . | 12 | TRBV29-1 | CSVAWTGGEQYF | TGCAGCGTTGCCTGGACAGGGGGCGAGCAGTACTTC
TRBJ1-6 | . | few | 13 | TRBV25-1 | CASGGSGDSPLHF | TGTGCCAGTGGGGGGTCCGGGGATTCACCCCTCCACTTT
TRBJ2-1 | TRBD1 | . | 17 | TRBV11-2 | CASSGPRDRGAYNEQFF | TGTGCCAGCAGCGGGCCAAGGGACAGGGGGGCCTACAATGAGCAGTTCTTC
TRBJ1-1 | . | . | 13 | TRBV9 | CASSANPNTEAFF | TGTGCCAGCAGCGCCAACCCGAACACTGAAGCTTTCTTT
TRBJ2-1 | TRBD2 | . | 16 | TRBV7-9 | CASSNSGTLSYNEQFF | TGTGCCAGCAGCAATAGCGGGACCCTCTCCTACAATGAGCAGTTCTTC
TRBJ2-7 | . | . | 13 | TRBV9 | CASSPGLNYEQYF | TGTGCCAGCAGCCCGGGACTGAACTACGAGCAGTACTTC
TRBJ1-6 | . | . | 15 | TRBV28 | CASSPAPMGNSPLHF | TGTGCCAGCAGCCCTGCTCCGATGGGGAATTCACCCCTCCACTTT
TRBJ1-2 | . | . | 13 | TRBV6-5 | CASSPGAQRGYTF | TGTGCCAGCAGCCCAGGGGCCCAACGGGGCTACACCTTC
TRBJ2-7 | TRBD2 | . | 16 | TRBV2 | CASSDPNSGRGYEQYF | TGTGCCAGCAGTGACCCGAATAGCGGGAGGGGCTACGAGCAGTACTTC
TRBJ2-7 | TRBD2 | . | 15 | TRBV19 | CASSISGRASYEQYF | TGTGCCAGTAGTATAAGCGGGAGGGCCAGCTACGAGCAGTACTTC
TRBJ1-6 | TRBD1 | . | 13 | TRBV2 | CASSEDRASPLHF | TGTGCCAGTTCGGAGGACAGGGCTTCACCCCTCCACTTT
TRBJ2-3 | . | . | 13 | TRBV19 | CASKASDRDTQYF | TGTGCCAGTAAGGCTAGCGACAGAGATACGCAGTATTTT